The 31 T cell receptor beta chains reported below all come from one sample, sequenced in a study of beta chain features in type 1 diabetes. Since all of the isolated RNA was reverse transcribed, expressed TCRB transcripts were what got sequenced. Clones were sequenced by immunoSEQ multiplex PCR, and TCRdb holds only the in-frame ones, with some missing. The top ten hold approximately 0.02% of the sample, which has approximately 380,000 clones, approximately 16% seen once. The sample taken for sequencing was naive CD4+ T cells from blood. The receptors here all came from a woman aged 18-29 years in good health.

This clone was detected a few times. CDR3 protein: CASSPPGNEQYF. As DNA, the CDR3 is TGTGCCAGCAGTCCCCCAGGGAACGAGCAGTACTTC. V gene TRBV28 combines with J gene TRBJ2-7, with TRBD1 as a possible D gene (5 bases). The germline V gene has CDR1 MDHEN and CDR2 SYDVKM. V dropped 5 bases and J dropped 5 bases, with 10 bases sitting between them. CDR3 length: 12 amino acids.

The chain is built from TRBV19 and TRBJ2-1, with D perhaps TRBD2 (5 bases). From germline, CDR1 is LNHDA and CDR2 SQIVND (reference sequence). V was cut by 6 bases and J by 5 bases, with 17 bases left in between. This CDR3 has 15 amino acids. The CDR3 bases are TGTGCCAGTAGCCGGACGGCATCGGGAAACAATGAGCAGTTCTTC. Amino acids: CASSRTASGNNEQFF.

The V and J genes are TRBV20-1 and TRBJ1-1; D is possibly TRBD1 (6 bases). The CDR3 is 11 residues long. V was trimmed by 5 bases and J by 8 bases, leaving 12 bases between them. Germline-derived CDR1 and CDR2 are DFQATT and SNEGSKA (reference sequence). The CDR3 sequence: CSALRQVEAFF. The CDR3 bases are TGCAGTGCTTTACGACAGGTGGAAGCTTTCTTT.

The chain links TRBV7-2 to TRBJ2-1; 11 bases align to TRBD2. Looked up from germline, CDR1 is SGHTA and CDR2 is FQGNSA. V shed 4 bases and J 2 bases; nucleotides not matched to a gene: 1. CDR3 size: 15 residues. CDR3 nucleotide sequence: TGTGCCAGCAGCTCTAGCGGGAGGACCTACAATGAGCAGTTCTTC. This encodes CASSSSGRTYNEQFF.

This clone was detected a few times. The chain joins TRBV29-1 to TRBJ1-1; D is unresolved. The V gene lost 0 bases and the J gene lost 3 bases, with 5 bases spanning the gap. The germline CDR1 and CDR2 sequences are SQVTM and ANQGSEA. CDR3 length: 12 residues. The CDR3, as DNA: TGCAGCGTTGAAGATTTAGACACTGAAGCTTTCTTT. It is translated as CSVEDLDTEAFF.

This clone was seen a few times. The chain recombines TRBV6-6 with TRBJ1-2; TRBD1 matches 9 bases. With 5 bases clipped from V and 8 bases from J, the junction kept 12 bases outside the gene matches. CDR1 and CDR2 from the germline V gene are MNHNY and SVGAGI (reference sequence). The CDR3 has 15 amino acids. The CDR3 is CASSKRTGEGGGYTF. The DNA for the CDR3 is TGTGCCAGCAGTAAACGGACAGGGGAGGGTGGAGGCTACACCTTC.

The chain employs TRBV7-9 and TRBJ1-5; 8 bases line up with TRBD1. The CDR3 extends over 15 amino acids. The J segment lost 1 base and the V segment lost 5 bases, leaving 4 bases of the junction unmatched. Germline CDR1 reads SEHNR; CDR2 reads FQNEAQ (reference sequence). In DNA, the CDR3 is TGTGCCAGCAGCCCAGGGGGCGGAAGCAATCAGCCCCAGCATTTT. This translates into CASSPGGGSNQPQHF.

This sequence joins TRBV7-8 and TRBJ2-3; TRBD1 might be the D (6 bases). Between the trimmed V and J ends, which lost 10 bases and 6 bases, there was a span of 23 bases. From germline, CDR1 is SGHVS and CDR2 FQNEAQ. The CDR3 loop spans 15 amino acids. Here the CDR3 DNA reads TGTGCCACCCGGCTCCAGGCAGGGGTGGTTGATACGCAGTATTTT. This sequence encodes CATRLQAGVVDTQYF.

CDR3 coding DNA: TGTGCCAGCAGTTGGCAGGGGGACTACAATGAGCAGTTCTTC. Encoded protein: CASSWQGDYNEQFF. The V call is TRBV27, the J call TRBJ2-1, with 7 bases fitting TRBD1. With 4 bases clipped from V and 3 bases from J, the junction kept 3 bases outside the gene matches. Germline V CDR1 and CDR2: MNHEY, SMNVEV (reference sequence). This CDR3 is built from 14 residues.

This clone was seen a handful of times. This chain links TRBV6-6 with TRBJ2-3; TRBD1 aligns across 7 bases. After removal of 6 bases from V and 3 bases from J, the junction contained 3 bases not matched to a gene. Germline V gives CDR1 MNHNY, CDR2 SVGAGI (reference sequence). CDR3 length: 13 residues. CDR3: CASRNRGTDTQYF. The CDR3 DNA is TGTGCCAGCAGAAACAGGGGAACAGATACGCAGTATTTT.

Here the CDR3 reads CASSSTPQGWNTEAFF. The DNA for the CDR3 is TGTGCCAGCAGCTCAACCCCACAGGGGTGGAACACTGAAGCTTTCTTT. V gene TRBV7-9 combines with J gene TRBJ1-1, with 7 nucleotides matching TRBD1. CDR3 length: 16 amino acids. Trimming took 4 bases from V and 1 from J; bases not matched to a gene: 9. Germline assignment: CDR1 SEHNR and CDR2 FQNEAQ (reference sequence). Looking up the rest from reference TRBV7-9 and TRBJ1-1 gives the full variable domain: DTGVSQNPRHKITKRGQNVTFRCDPISEHNRLYWYRQTLGQGPEFLTYFQNEAQLEKSRLLSDRFSAERPKGSFSTLEIQRTEQGDSAMYLCASSSTPQGWNTEAFFGQGTRLTVV.

The V gene is TRBV5-5, the J gene TRBJ2-3; D is uncertain. The CDR3 totals 14 residues. Between the trimmed V and J ends, which lost 4 bases and 2 bases, there was a span of 11 bases. Germline CDR1 SGHKS, CDR2 YYEKEE (reference sequence). The CDR3 loop reads CASSPAVTTDTQYF. In DNA, the CDR3 is TGTGCCAGCAGCCCGGCGGTTACCACAGATACGCAGTATTTT.

V usage is TRBV28 and J usage is TRBJ2-1; tentative D call: TRBD2 (6 bases). The germline V gene encodes CDR1 MDHEN and CDR2 SYDVKM. Trimming removed 3 bases at V and 10 bases at J, with 16 bases between. The CDR3 totals 14 residues. The CDR3 DNA reads as TGTGCCAGCAGTTTCCGACTAGACCCCTTGGAGCAGTTCTTC. Its protein product is CASSFRLDPLEQFF.

This clone was recorded a few times. This CDR3 reads CASSLRSAYEQYF. The CDR3 bases are TGCGCCAGCAGCCTCCGGAGCGCCTACGAGCAGTACTTC. The V call is TRBV4-1, the J call TRBJ2-7; D unclear. CDR1 is MGHRA and CDR2 is YSYEKL in the germline V gene. Deletions cut 4 bases from V and 2 bases from J, with 9 bases between. The CDR3 covers 13 residues.

The genes are TRBV2 and TRBJ1-5; TRBD1 matches at 7 bases. The V and J ends lost 7 bases and 4 bases, in that order; junction bases with no gene match: 10. The germline V gene has CDR1 SNHLY and CDR2 FYNNEI. The CDR3 sequence is 15 residues long. In DNA form, the CDR3 reads TGTGCCAGCAACGCTGGACAGGCAGCAAATCAGCCCCAGCATTTT. Its protein is CASNAGQAANQPQHF.

The chain employs TRBV23-1 and TRBJ2-3; D gene uncertain. TRBV23-1 counts as an open reading frame of uncertain function. Trimming took 4 bases from V and 7 from J, leaving 15 bases between them. There are 14 residues in the CDR3. The CDR3 bases are TGCGCCAGCAGTCTCACCCTTACTTGTAATACGCAGTATTTT. Amino acid sequence: CASSLTLTCNTQYF.

The CDR3 sequence is CASSSVGGRANEQYF. Here the CDR3 DNA reads TGTGCCAGCAGCTCAGTTGGCGGGAGGGCCAACGAGCAGTACTTC. J is TRBJ2-7 and V is TRBV7-2; 9 bases are shared with TRBD2. The CDR3 is 15 amino acids. V dropped 4 bases and J dropped 5; count of bases not matched to a gene: 9. Germline CDR1 reads SGHTA; CDR2 reads FQGNSA.

This chain connects TRBV4-3 to TRBJ1-2, with D perhaps TRBD1 (6 bases). The germline V and J ends were trimmed by 3 bases and 8 bases, with 16 bases remaining between them. Germline CDR1 reads LGHNA; CDR2 reads YSLEER. This CDR3 is built from 14 residues. The CDR3 is CASSHGQQTGGYTF. CDR3 DNA: TGCGCCAGCAGCCATGGACAGCAAACGGGAGGCTACACCTTC.

This chain joins TRBV28 and TRBJ2-5; maybe TRBD2 (5 bases). Trimming took 3 bases from V and 3 from J, leaving 11 bases between them. Germline V gives CDR1 MDHEN, CDR2 SYDVKM. The CDR3 runs 14 residues. CDR3 nucleotide sequence: TGTGCCAGCAGTTTGCAGGACTTAAAAGAGACCCAGTACTTC. This sequence encodes CASSLQDLKETQYF.

This clone was picked up a small number of times. The CDR3 region is CSVEGRGMNTEAFF. As DNA, the CDR3 is TGCAGCGTTGAAGGCAGGGGAATGAACACTGAAGCTTTCTTT. This rearrangement joins TRBV29-1 to TRBJ1-1; D is perhaps TRBD1 (6 bases). This CDR3 contains 14 residues. V was trimmed by 1 base and J by 0 bases, leaving 9 bases between them. Germline CDR1 and CDR2: SQVTM and ANQGSEA.

This clone occurred a few times. The rearrangement joins TRBV7-9 to TRBJ2-1; D unclear. The CDR3 length is 17 residues. V was clipped by 3 bases and J by 1 base, with 16 bases between them. Germline CDR1 SEHNR, CDR2 FQNEAQ (reference sequence). The CDR3 DNA follows: TGTGCCAGCAGCTTTCGGATCGCGGTGCTGTCCTACAATGAGCAGTTCTTC. It is translated as CASSFRIAVLSYNEQFF.

This clone came up a few times. The chain has TRBV4-2 and TRBJ2-3; possibly TRBD2 for D (6 bases). Trimming removed 2 bases at V and 0 bases at J, with 6 bases between. There are 14 residues in the CDR3. The germline V gene has CDR1 LGHNA and CDR2 YNFKEQ. The CDR3 nucleotides are TGTGCCAGCAGCCAAACTAGCAGCACAGATACGCAGTATTTT. Translation: CASSQTSSTDTQYF.

The chain is built from TRBV5-4 and TRBJ2-5; tentative D call: TRBD2 (5 bases). Germline lookup yields CDR1 SGHNT and CDR2 YYREEE (reference sequence). Between the trimmed V and J ends, which lost 3 bases and 1 base, there was a span of 7 bases. There are 13 residues in the CDR3. CDR3 nucleotides: TGTGCCAGCAGCTGGACTTCCCAAGAGACCCAGTACTTC. This encodes CASSWTSQETQYF. The variable domain in full, with the rest retrieved from reference TRBV5-4 and TRBJ2-5, is ETGVTQSPTHLIKTRGQQVTLRCSSQSGHNTVSWYQQALGQGPQFIFQYYREEENGRGNFPPRFSGLQFPNYSSELNVNALELDDSALYLCASSWTSQETQYFGPGTRLLVL.

The V gene is TRBV30, the J gene TRBJ1-5, with D uncertain. The V end was cut by 0 bases, the J end by 5 bases, with 11 bases between. Germline-derived CDR1 and CDR2 are GTSNPN and SVGIG (reference sequence). CDR3 length: 14 residues. The CDR3 sequence is CAWSVHLGDQPQHF. CDR3 in DNA: TGTGCCTGGAGTGTACATCTCGGGGATCAGCCCCAGCATTTT.

V is TRBV7-2 and J is TRBJ2-7; 12 bases are a match to TRBD2. The CDR3 contains 16 residues. The J segment lost 2 bases and the V segment lost 1 base, leaving 3 bases of the junction unmatched. Germline CDR1 and CDR2: SGHTA and FQGNSA. CDR3 protein: CASSLETSGRAYEQYF. CDR3 DNA sequence: TGTGCCAGCAGCTTAGAGACTAGCGGGAGAGCCTACGAGCAGTACTTC. Full variable domain (missing parts from reference TRBV7-2 and TRBJ2-7): GAGVSQSPSNKVTEKGKDVELRCDPISGHTALYWYRQSLGQGLEFLIYFQGNSAPDKSGLPSDRFSAERTGGSVSTLTIQRTQQEDSAVYLCASSLETSGRAYEQYFGPGTRLTVT.

There are a few counts of this clone. V usage is TRBV6-5 and J usage is TRBJ2-3; D may be TRBD2 (6 bases). The germline V gene encodes CDR1 MNHEY and CDR2 SVGAGI. The CDR3 runs to 13 residues. V shed 4 bases and J shed 4 bases, with 9 bases lying between them. The CDR3 DNA is TGTGCCAGCAGTTGGCGGAGGGCAGATACGCAGTATTTT. This sequence encodes CASSWRRADTQYF.

This clone came up a few times. J is TRBJ2-5 and V is TRBV27; the D is unclear. Germline V gene data show CDR1 as MNHEY and CDR2 as SMNVEV (reference sequence). This CDR3 comprises 13 residues. The V gene lost 2 bases and the J gene lost 0 bases, with 4 bases spanning the gap. CDR3 loop: CASSLQYQETQYF. The CDR3 nucleotides read TGTGCCAGCAGTTTACAGTACCAAGAGACCCAGTACTTC.

This clone showed up just a few times. The rearrangement uses TRBV19 and TRBJ2-1; 8 bases line up with TRBD2. CDR3 length: 19 residues. Germline CDR1 and CDR2: LNHDA and SQIVND (reference sequence). Trimming removed 3 bases from V and 6 bases from J; junction bases left unmatched: 19. DNA of the CDR3: TGTGCCAGTAGTATTAAAGGTCCGGGGGCGGGAGGTTTTAGCAATGAGCAGTTCTTC. Protein product: CASSIKGPGAGGFSNEQFF.

The chain links TRBV28 to TRBJ1-2; tentative D call: TRBD1 (5 bases). There are 14 residues in the CDR3. Trimming left V 5 bases short and J 0 bases short, with 10 bases between. CDR1 is MDHEN and CDR2 is SYDVKM in the germline V gene. CDR3 DNA sequence: TGTGCCAGCAGTCAGGGTTCTTCTAACTATGGCTACACCTTC. Its protein product is CASSQGSSNYGYTF.

The chain links TRBV15 to TRBJ1-1; D gene unclear. The V and J ends lost 4 bases and 0 bases respectively, with 6 bases between them. The CDR3 runs 13 residues. Germline CDR1 reads LNHNV; CDR2 reads YYDKDF (reference sequence). CDR3 region: CATSTGMNTEAFF. In DNA form, the CDR3 reads TGTGCCACCAGCACAGGAATGAACACTGAAGCTTTCTTT. Full variable domain (rest looked up from reference TRBV15 and TRBJ1-1): DAMVIQNPRYQVTQFGKPVTLSCSQTLNHNVMYWYQQKSSQAPKLLFHYYDKDFNNEADTPDNFQSRRPNTSFCFLDIRSPGLGDTAMYLCATSTGMNTEAFFGQGTRLTVV.

The V and J genes are TRBV30 and TRBJ2-1, with 8 bases that match TRBD2. Germline-derived CDR1 and CDR2 are GTSNPN and SVGIG (reference sequence). The junction had 5 bases not matched to a gene; V was cut back by 1 base and J by 12 bases. CDR3 length: 12 residues. CDR3 region: CAWSDSGKVQFF. The CDR3 nucleotides are TGTGCCTGGAGTGATAGCGGGAAGGTGCAGTTCTTC.